One sample yielded the 2 T cell receptor beta chains listed below, sequenced in a study of read filtering for tumor transcriptome and immune sequencing. The library was built from 400 ng RNA with molecular barcoded adaptors for alpha/delta and beta/gamma chains. MiXCR, applied by TCRdb to the reads, yields one record per CDR3 protein. Of approximately 61,000 distinct CDR3 sequences listed, approximately 20% are singletons. Sequenced input: a population of CD138-negative cells sorted from bone marrow. The receptors stem from a donor older than 35 with multiple myeloma.

The V gene is TRBV3-1, the J gene TRBJ2-3, with D uncertain. The CDR3 has 15 residues. Per germline, CDR1 LGHDT and CDR2 YNNKEL (reference sequence). The V and J ends lost 7 bases and 1 base respectively, with 15 bases between them. CDR3: CASNPRASGTDTQYF. The DNA for the CDR3 is TGTGCCAGCAACCCAAGAGCGAGTGGCACAGATACGCAGTATTTT.

On this clonotype itself: This probably arose from a read error, given a far larger clone one base away. The chain joins TRBV6-6 to TRBJ2-1; 14 bases align to TRBD2. Germline loops: CDR1 MNHNY, CDR2 SVGAGI (reference sequence). This CDR3 is built from 17 residues. CDR3 residues: CASSYGSGTSGSGEQSF. CDR3 DNA sequence: TGTGCCAGCAGTTACGGGTCCGGGACTAGCGGGAGTGGTGAGCAGTCCTTC.